What follows describes a single T cell receptor (beta chain). What it binds is unknown. The table came from immunoSEQ multiplex PCR; TCRdb's copy has only in-frame clones and leaves some out. The sample holds tens of thousands of clones, more than 90% seen once. Germline CDR1 is SGHVS and CDR2 is FNYEAQ. This CDR3 region has 15 residues. Between the trimmed V and J ends, which lost 1 base and 5 bases, there was a span of 9 bases. The data were taken from a study of chemoradiotherapy in HPV16-positive cancers. On the study more broadly: Candidate HPV-specific clones and shared TCR motifs came from a couple of HPV16-positive patients. The study's findings and limits: Better recurrence-free survival went with HPV-responsive T-cell expansion in HPV16-positive patients. Functional assays defining HPV-specific T cells used only two HPV16-positive patients. During treatment, candidate HPV-specific clones and E7-related motifs expanded in tumor.

The sequencing used blood, collected from a patient who underwent chemoradiotherapy. The receptor was derived from a human donor with HPV-associated anogenital cancer. The genes are TRBV7-6 and TRBJ1-6; no definite D call. The DNA for the CDR3 is TGTGCCAGCAGCTTAGGCCACAGAAATAATTCACCCCTCCACTTT. Translated, it gives CASSLGHRNNSPLHF.